The next 22 T cell receptor beta chains were all read from a single sample in a study of blood T cell repertoires in COVID-19. Using immunoSEQ multiplex PCR, the repertoire was profiled, and TCRdb retains in-frame clones only, with some absent. The table records roughly 120,000 clones, roughly 80% of them present only once. The specimen sequenced was peripheral blood. All receptors derive from a woman aged 55-69 years with acute or convalescent COVID-19.

This clone has just one count. CDR3 coding DNA: TGTGCCAGTAGTACCGGGACTATATACAATGAGCAGTTCTTC. Its translation: CASSTGTIYNEQFF. This chain links TRBV19 with TRBJ2-1; TRBD2 aligns across 7 bases. CDR1 LNHDA and CDR2 SQIVND come from the germline V gene (reference sequence). The ends lost 4 bases at V and 4 bases at J; junction bases unmatched: 4. This CDR3 has 14 residues. The full variable domain, in which reference TRBV19 and TRBJ2-1 provide the parts outside the CDR3, is DGGITQSPKYLFRKEGQNVTLSCEQNLNHDAMYWYRQDPGQGLRLIYYSQIVNDFQKGDIAEGYSVSREKKESFPLTVTSAQKNPTAFYLCASSTGTIYNEQFFGPGTRLTVL.

The chain carries TRBV7-2 and TRBJ2-7, with TRBD2 matching 11 bases. J lost 3 bases, V lost 4 bases, and 14 bases had no gene match. Germline-derived CDR1 and CDR2 are SGHTA and FQGNSA. The CDR3 consists of 18 residues. CDR3 protein: CASSSKALAGGFSYEQYF. The CDR3 nucleotides read TGTGCCAGCAGCTCAAAGGCCCTAGCGGGGGGTTTCAGCTACGAGCAGTACTTC.

J is TRBJ1-5 and V is TRBV29-1, with D possibly being TRBD1 (6 bases). Trimming pared 8 bases from V and 0 bases from J, leaving 23 bases between. In germline, CDR1 is SQVTM, CDR2 ANQGSEA. The CDR3 has 17 amino acids. CDR3 region: CSPPRYRDLHSNQPQHF. DNA of the CDR3: TGCAGCCCCCCAAGATACAGGGACCTACATAGCAATCAGCCCCAGCATTTT.

This chain links TRBV4-3 with TRBJ1-1; D not certain. Germline values: CDR1 LGHNA, CDR2 YSLEER. The V end was cut by 4 bases, the J end by 5 bases, with 17 bases between. The CDR3 covers 15 residues. CDR3 sequence reads: CASSPSARVPTEAFF. CDR3 DNA sequence: TGCGCCAGCAGCCCCAGCGCGAGGGTGCCAACTGAAGCTTTCTTT.

The J gene is TRBJ1-5, the V gene TRBV4-2, with D possibly matching TRBD1 (6 bases). Trimming stripped 1 base from V and 3 bases from J, with 10 bases between. The CDR3 covers 15 residues. Germline CDR1 is LGHNA and CDR2 is YNFKEQ. The CDR3 protein is CASSQGGGPNQPQHF. In DNA form, the CDR3 reads TGTGCCAGCAGCCAAGGAGGGGGACCCAATCAGCCCCAGCATTTT.

This clone came up a few times. V usage is TRBV7-9 and J usage is TRBJ2-5; TRBD1 agrees at 10 bases. The CDR3 contains 17 residues. Germline loops: CDR1 SEHNR, CDR2 FQNEAQ (reference sequence). J was trimmed by 5 bases and V by 2 bases; bases with no gene match: 11. The CDR3 DNA reads as TGTGCCAGCAGCTTACCCAGGGACAGGGGCTTTGCGGAGACCCAGTACTTC. Its protein is CASSLPRDRGFAETQYF.

This chain uses TRBV15 with TRBJ2-2, with 9 positions matching TRBD2. Germline V gives CDR1 LNHNV, CDR2 YYDKDF (reference sequence). CDR3 length: 17 residues. J was trimmed by 1 base and V by 0 bases; bases with no gene match: 3. CDR3 in amino acids: CATSRDLSGGNTGELFF. The CDR3 DNA follows: TGTGCCACCAGCAGAGATCTTAGCGGGGGGAACACCGGGGAGCTGTTTTTT.

In its sample, this clone was seen once. The chain has TRBV6-4 and TRBJ2-1; D is undetermined. Trimming shortened V by 0 bases and J by 10 bases, and 10 bases separated the two germline ends. The CDR3 contains 13 residues. Germline V gives CDR1 MRHNA, CDR2 SNTAGT. CDR3 nucleotide sequence: TGTGCCAGCAGTGACTCGAGTCTTTCAGAGCAGTTCTTC. This encodes CASSDSSLSEQFF.

This clone has a single count. This rearrangement joins TRBV24-1 to TRBJ1-2; weak D call: TRBD1 (5 bases). The CDR3 is 13 amino acids. The V end was cut by 0 bases, the J end by 8 bases, with 9 bases between. From germline, CDR1 is KGHDR and CDR2 SFDVKD. CDR3 residues: CATSDLYQGGYTF. The CDR3 DNA sequence: TGTGCCACCAGTGATTTGTATCAGGGAGGCTACACCTTC.

The chain carries TRBV2 and TRBJ2-1, with D perhaps TRBD1 (5 bases). The V end was cut by 4 bases, the J end by 9 bases, with 25 bases between. The CDR3 loop spans 17 amino acids. The V gene's germline CDR1 is SNHLY and CDR2 FYNNEI. In DNA form, the CDR3 reads TGTGCCAGCAGTGTGTCCCTGGTTAGGGGCAGTCTAGGTGAGCAGTTCTTC. Protein product: CASSVSLVRGSLGEQFF. Full variable domain (rest looked up from reference TRBV2 and TRBJ2-1): EPEVTQTPSHQVTQMGQEVILRCVPISNHLYFYWYRQILGQKVEFLVSFYNNEISEKSEIFDDQFSVERPDGSNFTLKIRSTKLEDSAMYFCASSVSLVRGSLGEQFFGPGTRLTVL.

The chain employs TRBV6-5 and TRBJ1-4; D unresolved. CDR3 length: 12 residues. The V end lost 6 bases, the J end lost 4 bases, and 6 bases lay between the germline ends. From germline, CDR1 is MNHEY and CDR2 SVGAGI. The CDR3 nucleotides read TGTGCCAGCAGCGGCGGTAATGAAAAACTGTTTTTT. Its protein product is CASSGGNEKLFF.

The chain joins TRBV6-5 to TRBJ1-1; perhaps TRBD1 as D (5 bases). The CDR3 runs to 15 residues. V was pared by 2 bases and J by 2 bases, with 12 bases between. In germline, CDR1 is MNHEY, CDR2 SVGAGI. CDR3 nucleotides: TGTGCCAGCAGTTACCGTCACGGGGGTAACACTGAAGCTTTCTTT. Protein: CASSYRHGGNTEAFF.

The V gene is TRBV2, the J gene TRBJ1-2; 8 bases are shared with TRBD1. This CDR3 spans 15 amino acids. Germline V gene data show CDR1 as SNHLY and CDR2 as FYNNEI. The ends lost 7 bases at V and 8 bases at J; junction bases unmatched: 15. The DNA of the CDR3 is TGTGCCAGCACCGAGGTGGGACAGGCGGCTGGGGGCTACACCTTC. Its translation is CASTEVGQAAGGYTF.

The CDR3 region has the DNA TGCGCCAGCAGCCAAGATTTCAGGGTGAACACTGAAGCTTTCTTT. This sequence encodes CASSQDFRVNTEAFF. This chain joins TRBV4-3 and TRBJ1-1; maybe TRBD1 (5 bases). CDR3 length: 15 amino acids. Trimming took off 0 bases at V and 0 bases at J, with 8 bases between the two ends. Germline V gene lookup returns CDR1 LGHNA and CDR2 YSLEER.

This chain links TRBV5-1 with TRBJ2-1; 7 positions match TRBD1. Germline CDR1 reads SGHRS; CDR2 reads YFSETQ. This CDR3 has 15 residues. V lost 4 bases to trimming and J lost 0 bases; unmatched junction nucleotides: 4. This chain's CDR3 is CASSPDRSSYNEQFF. In DNA, the CDR3 is TGCGCCAGCAGCCCGGACAGGAGCTCCTACAATGAGCAGTTCTTC.

The chain has TRBV7-2 and TRBJ1-5; D is possibly TRBD1 (5 bases). The CDR3 spans 14 residues. The ends were cut back, 5 bases at V and 6 bases at J, with 14 bases in the middle. Germline V gives CDR1 SGHTA, CDR2 FQGNSA. CDR3 in amino acids: CASSEGRARQPQHF. CDR3 in DNA: TGTGCCAGCAGCGAGGGGAGGGCGCGTCAGCCCCAGCATTTT.

This rearrangement joins TRBV5-1 to TRBJ1-3; maybe TRBD1 (5 bases). Germline CDR1 and CDR2: SGHRS and YFSETQ. V lost 5 bases to trimming and J lost 0 bases, with 9 bases between them. The CDR3 has 14 residues. The CDR3 reads CASRGQISGNTIYF. CDR3 in DNA: TGCGCCAGCAGGGGGCAGATCTCTGGAAACACCATATATTTT.

This clone has a handful of counts. The gene calls are TRBV5-4 and TRBJ2-3, with 8 positions matching TRBD2. The V and J ends lost 4 bases and 4 bases, in that order; junction bases with no gene match: 5. The CDR3 totals 14 residues. Per germline, CDR1 SGHNT and CDR2 YYREEE (reference sequence). The CDR3 bases are TGTGCCAGCAGCCTTGGACTAGCCCCAGATACGCAGTATTTT. It is translated as CASSLGLAPDTQYF.

This clone was seen only a few times. CDR3 sequence: CAWRRTGKTREQYF. Here the CDR3 DNA reads TGTGCCTGGAGGCGGACAGGGAAGACGCGCGAGCAGTACTTC. J is TRBJ2-7 and V is TRBV30; 8 bases map to TRBD1. V was clipped by 3 bases and J by 6 bases; unmatched bases: 10. Germline V CDR1 and CDR2: GTSNPN, SVGIG (reference sequence). This CDR3 contains 14 residues. The full variable domain, with the rest looked up from reference TRBV30 and TRBJ2-7, is SQTIHQWPATLVQPVGSPLSLECTVEGTSNPNLYWYRQAAGRGLQLLFYSVGIGQISSEVPQNLSASRPQDRQFILSSKKLLLSDSGFYLCAWRRTGKTREQYFGPGTRLTVT.

The rearrangement joins TRBV7-9 to TRBJ1-2; TRBD1 matches 9 bases. Unmatched junction bases numbered 17, after V lost 5 bases and J lost 7 bases. The V gene's germline CDR1 is SEHNR and CDR2 FQNEAQ (reference sequence). The CDR3 runs to 17 residues. This CDR3 is CASSPTRPGQGSSGYTF. The CDR3 DNA sequence: TGTGCCAGCAGCCCGACTCGGCCGGGACAGGGAAGCTCTGGCTACACCTTC.

This clone showed up just once. This rearrangement joins TRBV4-2 to TRBJ1-1; the D is unclear. The V end lost 2 bases, the J end lost 5 bases, and 12 bases lay between the germline ends. The CDR3 length is 14 residues. The germline V gene has CDR1 LGHNA and CDR2 YNFKEQ. This CDR3 reads CASSQQEGGTEAFF. The CDR3 DNA reads TGTGCCAGCAGCCAACAGGAGGGCGGGACTGAAGCTTTCTTT.

This chain joins TRBV30 and TRBJ1-5; 7 bases agree with TRBD1. CDR1 and CDR2 from the germline V gene are GTSNPN and SVGIG (reference sequence). J gave up 4 bases and V 5 bases, and 5 bases lay outside the gene matches. The CDR3 spans 13 residues. The DNA for the CDR3 is TGTGCCTGGGACCGACAGGGTAATCAGCCCCAGCATTTT. It encodes CAWDRQGNQPQHF.